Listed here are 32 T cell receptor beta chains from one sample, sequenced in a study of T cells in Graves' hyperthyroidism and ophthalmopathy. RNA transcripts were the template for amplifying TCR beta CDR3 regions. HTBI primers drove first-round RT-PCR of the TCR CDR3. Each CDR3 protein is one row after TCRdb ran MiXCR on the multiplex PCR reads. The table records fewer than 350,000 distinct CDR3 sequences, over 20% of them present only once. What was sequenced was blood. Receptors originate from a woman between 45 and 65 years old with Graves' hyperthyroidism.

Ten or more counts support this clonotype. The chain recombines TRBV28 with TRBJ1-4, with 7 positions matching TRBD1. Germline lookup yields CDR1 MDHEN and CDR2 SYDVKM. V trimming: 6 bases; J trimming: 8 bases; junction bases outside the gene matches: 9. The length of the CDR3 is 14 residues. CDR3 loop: CASSMTGLGEKLFF. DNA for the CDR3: TGTGCCAGCAGCATGACAGGGTTAGGGGAAAAACTGTTTTTT.

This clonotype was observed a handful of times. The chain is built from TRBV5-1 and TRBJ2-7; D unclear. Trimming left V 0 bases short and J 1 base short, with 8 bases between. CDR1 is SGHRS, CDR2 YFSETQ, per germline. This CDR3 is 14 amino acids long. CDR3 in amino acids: CASSLESVSYEQYF. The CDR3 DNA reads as TGCGCCAGCAGCTTGGAGAGCGTATCCTACGAGCAGTACTTC.

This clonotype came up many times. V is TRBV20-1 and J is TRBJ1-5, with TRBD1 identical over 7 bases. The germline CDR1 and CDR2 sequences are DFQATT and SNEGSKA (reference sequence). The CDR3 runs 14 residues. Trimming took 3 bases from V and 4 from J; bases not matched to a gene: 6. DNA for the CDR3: TGCAGTGCTAGGACAGGGAGCCCTAATCAGCCCCAGCATTTT. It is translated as CSARTGSPNQPQHF.

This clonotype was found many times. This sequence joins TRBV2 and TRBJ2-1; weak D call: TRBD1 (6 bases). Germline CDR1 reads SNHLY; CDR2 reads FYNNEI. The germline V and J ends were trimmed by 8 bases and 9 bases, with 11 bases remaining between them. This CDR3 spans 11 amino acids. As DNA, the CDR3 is TGTGCCAGCTCAGGGGACGGTGAGCAGTTCTTC. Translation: CASSGDGEQFF.

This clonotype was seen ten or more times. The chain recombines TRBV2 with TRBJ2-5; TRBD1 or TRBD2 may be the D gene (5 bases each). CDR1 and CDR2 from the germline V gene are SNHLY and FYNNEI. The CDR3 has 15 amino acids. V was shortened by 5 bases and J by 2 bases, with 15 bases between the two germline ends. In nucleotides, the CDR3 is TGTGCCAGCAGTACAACGAGGGGTGAACAAGAGACCCAGTACTTC. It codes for CASSTTRGEQETQYF.

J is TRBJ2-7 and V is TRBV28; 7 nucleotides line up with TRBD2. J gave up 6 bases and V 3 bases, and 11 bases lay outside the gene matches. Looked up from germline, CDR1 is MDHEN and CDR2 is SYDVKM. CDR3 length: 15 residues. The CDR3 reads CASSLEAGYDVEQYF. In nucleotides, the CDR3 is TGTGCCAGCAGTTTGGAAGCGGGATACGATGTCGAGCAGTACTTC.

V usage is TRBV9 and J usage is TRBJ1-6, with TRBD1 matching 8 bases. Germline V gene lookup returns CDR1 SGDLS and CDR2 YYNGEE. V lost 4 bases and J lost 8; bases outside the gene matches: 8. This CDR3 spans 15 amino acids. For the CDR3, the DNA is TGTGCCAGCAGCAGAGACAGGGGACCCGATTCACCCCTCCACTTT. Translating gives CASSRDRGPDSPLHF.

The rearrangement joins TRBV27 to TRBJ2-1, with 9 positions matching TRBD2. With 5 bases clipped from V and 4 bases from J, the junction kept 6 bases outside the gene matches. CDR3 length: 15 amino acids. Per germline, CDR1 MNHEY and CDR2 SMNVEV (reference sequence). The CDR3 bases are TGTGCCAGCAGTGAAGAACTAGCGGGTTACAATGAGCAGTTCTTC. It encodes CASSEELAGYNEQFF.

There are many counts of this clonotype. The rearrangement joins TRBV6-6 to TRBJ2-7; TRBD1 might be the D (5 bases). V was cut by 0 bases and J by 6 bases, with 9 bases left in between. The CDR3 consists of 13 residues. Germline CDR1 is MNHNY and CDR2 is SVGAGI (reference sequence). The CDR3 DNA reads TGTGCCAGCAGTTACTCGTCAGGGTTCGAGCAGTACTTC. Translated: CASSYSSGFEQYF.

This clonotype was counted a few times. The CDR3 here is CASSYSWTPYSNQPQHF. DNA of the CDR3: TGTGCCAGCAGTTACAGTTGGACACCGTATAGCAATCAGCCCCAGCATTTT. The rearrangement joins TRBV6-2 or TRBV6-3 to TRBJ1-5, with a tentative D call TRBD1 (5 bases). Trimming pared 2 bases from V and 0 bases from J, leaving 14 bases between. This CDR3 region has 17 residues. Germline CDR1 and CDR2: MNHEY and SVGEGT.

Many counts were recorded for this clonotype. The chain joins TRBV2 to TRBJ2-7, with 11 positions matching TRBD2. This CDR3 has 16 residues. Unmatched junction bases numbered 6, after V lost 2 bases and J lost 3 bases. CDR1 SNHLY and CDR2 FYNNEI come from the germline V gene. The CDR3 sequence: CASSEISSGGRYEQYF. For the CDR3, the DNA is TGTGCCAGCAGTGAAATTTCTAGCGGGGGGCGCTACGAGCAGTACTTC.

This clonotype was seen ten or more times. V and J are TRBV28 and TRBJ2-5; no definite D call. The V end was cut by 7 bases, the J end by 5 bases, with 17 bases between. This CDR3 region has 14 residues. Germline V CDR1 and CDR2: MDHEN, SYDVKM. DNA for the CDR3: TGTGCCAGCAACCGCCCTTCCGCCGGGGAGACCCAGTACTTC. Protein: CASNRPSAGETQYF.

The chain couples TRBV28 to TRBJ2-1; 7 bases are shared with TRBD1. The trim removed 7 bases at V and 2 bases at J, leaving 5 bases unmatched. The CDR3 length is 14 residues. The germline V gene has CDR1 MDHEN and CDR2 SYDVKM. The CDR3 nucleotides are TGTGCCAGCACCCGGGACAGACCCTACAATGAGCAGTTCTTC. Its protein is CASTRDRPYNEQFF.

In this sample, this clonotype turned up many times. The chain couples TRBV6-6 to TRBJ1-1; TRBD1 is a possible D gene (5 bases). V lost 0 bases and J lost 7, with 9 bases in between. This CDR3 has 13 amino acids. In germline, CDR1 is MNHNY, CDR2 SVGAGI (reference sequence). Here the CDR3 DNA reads TGTGCCAGCAGTTACTCGATTGACAGTGAAGCTTTCTTT. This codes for CASSYSIDSEAFF.

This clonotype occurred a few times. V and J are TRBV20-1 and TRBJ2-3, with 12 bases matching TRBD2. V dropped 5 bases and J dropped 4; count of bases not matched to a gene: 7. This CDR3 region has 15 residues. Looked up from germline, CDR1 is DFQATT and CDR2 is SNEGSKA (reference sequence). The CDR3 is CSAPRLAGVADTQYF. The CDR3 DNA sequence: TGCAGTGCTCCCCGACTAGCGGGAGTGGCAGATACGCAGTATTTT.

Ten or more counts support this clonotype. The CDR3 coding sequence is TGCAGTGCTAGAGTGCGCACGAATGAGCAGTTCTTC. The encoded protein is CSARVRTNEQFF. This chain links TRBV20-1 with TRBJ2-1; D unresolved. The CDR3 extends over 12 amino acids. V was trimmed by 1 base and J by 7 bases, leaving 8 bases between them. Germline V gene lookup returns CDR1 DFQATT and CDR2 SNEGSKA (reference sequence).

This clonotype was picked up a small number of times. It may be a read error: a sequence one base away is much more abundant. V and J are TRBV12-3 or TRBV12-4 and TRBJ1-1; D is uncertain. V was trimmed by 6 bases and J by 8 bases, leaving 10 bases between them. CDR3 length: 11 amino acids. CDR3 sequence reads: CASRPATEAFF. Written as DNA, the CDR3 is TGTGCCAGCAGACCCGCGACCGAAGCTTTCTTT.

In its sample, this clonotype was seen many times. CDR3 DNA: TGTGCCAGCAGTTTATCAATCCTAAAAGAGGGCACAGATACGCAGTATTTT. This codes for CASSLSILKEGTDTQYF. The V and J genes are TRBV27 and TRBJ2-3; D unresolved. V lost 0 bases and J lost 1, with 14 bases in between. Germline assignment: CDR1 MNHEY and CDR2 SMNVEV (reference sequence). There are 17 residues in the CDR3.

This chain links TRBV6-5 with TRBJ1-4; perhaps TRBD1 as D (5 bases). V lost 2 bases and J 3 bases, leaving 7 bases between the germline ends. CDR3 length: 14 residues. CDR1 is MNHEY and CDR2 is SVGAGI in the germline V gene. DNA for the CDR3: TGTGCCAGCAGTTACAGGGACCCTAATGAAAAACTGTTTTTT. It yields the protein CASSYRDPNEKLFF.

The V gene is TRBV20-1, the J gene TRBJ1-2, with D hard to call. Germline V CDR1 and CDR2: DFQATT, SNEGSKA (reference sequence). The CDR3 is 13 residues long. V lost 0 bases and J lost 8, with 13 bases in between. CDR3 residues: CSARDQAGGGYTF. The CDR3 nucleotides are TGCAGTGCTAGAGATCAGGCAGGCGGGGGCTACACCTTC.

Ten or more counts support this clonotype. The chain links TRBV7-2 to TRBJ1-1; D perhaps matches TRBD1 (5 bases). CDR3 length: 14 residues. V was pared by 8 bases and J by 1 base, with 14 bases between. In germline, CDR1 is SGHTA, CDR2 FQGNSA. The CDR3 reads CASRRGRGNTEAFF. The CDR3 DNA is TGTGCCAGCCGTCGGGGGAGGGGGAACACTGAAGCTTTCTTT.

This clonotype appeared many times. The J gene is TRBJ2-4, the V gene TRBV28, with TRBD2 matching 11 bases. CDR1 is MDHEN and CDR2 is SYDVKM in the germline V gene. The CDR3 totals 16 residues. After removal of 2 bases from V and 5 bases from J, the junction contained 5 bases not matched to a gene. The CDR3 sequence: CASSLLTSGSQNIQYF. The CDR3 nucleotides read TGTGCCAGCAGTTTACTTACTAGCGGGAGCCAAAACATTCAGTACTTC. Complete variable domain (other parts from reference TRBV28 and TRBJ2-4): DVKVTQSSRYLVKRTGEKVFLECVQDMDHENMFWYRQDPGLGLRLIYFSYDVKMKEKGDIPEGYSVSREKKERFSLILESASTNQTSMYLCASSLLTSGSQNIQYFGAGTRLSVL.

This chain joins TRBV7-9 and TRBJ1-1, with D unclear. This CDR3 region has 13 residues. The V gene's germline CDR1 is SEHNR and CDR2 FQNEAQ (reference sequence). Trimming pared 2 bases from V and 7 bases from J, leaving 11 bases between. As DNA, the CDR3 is TGTGCCAGCAGCTTACCAAGACACCATGAAGCTTTCTTT. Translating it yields CASSLPRHHEAFF. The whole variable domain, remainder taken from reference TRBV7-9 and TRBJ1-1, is DTGVSQNPRHKITKRGQNVTFRCDPISEHNRLYWYRQTLGQGPEFLTYFQNEAQLEKSRLLSDRFSAERPKGSFSTLEIQRTEQGDSAMYLCASSLPRHHEAFFGQGTRLTVV.

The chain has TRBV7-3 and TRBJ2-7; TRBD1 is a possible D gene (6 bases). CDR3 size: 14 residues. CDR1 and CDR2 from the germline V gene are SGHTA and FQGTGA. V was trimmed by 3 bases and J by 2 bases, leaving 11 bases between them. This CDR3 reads CASSLEDSPYEQYF. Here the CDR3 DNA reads TGTGCCAGCAGCTTGGAGGACAGTCCCTACGAGCAGTACTTC.

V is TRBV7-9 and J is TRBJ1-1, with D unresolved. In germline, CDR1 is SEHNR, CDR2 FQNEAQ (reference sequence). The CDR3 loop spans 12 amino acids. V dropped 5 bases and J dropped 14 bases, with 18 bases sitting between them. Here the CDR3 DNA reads TGTGCCAGCAGCGAGCGGGCTTCCCACTACTTCTTT. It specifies CASSERASHYFF.

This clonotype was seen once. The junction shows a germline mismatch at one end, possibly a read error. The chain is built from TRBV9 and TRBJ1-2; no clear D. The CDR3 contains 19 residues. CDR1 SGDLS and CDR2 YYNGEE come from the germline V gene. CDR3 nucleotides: TGTGCCAGCAGCGTTCCGACCTATATGACTCCACAATCAAACTATGACTACACCTTC. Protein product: CASSVPTYMTPQSNYDYTF.

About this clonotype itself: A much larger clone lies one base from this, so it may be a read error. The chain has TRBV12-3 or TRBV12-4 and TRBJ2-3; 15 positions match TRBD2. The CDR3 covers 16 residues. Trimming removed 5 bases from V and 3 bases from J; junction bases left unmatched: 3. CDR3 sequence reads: CASSRTSGRGTDTQYF. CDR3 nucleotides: TGTGCCAGCAGTCGGACTAGCGGGAGGGGAACAGATACGCAGTATTTT.

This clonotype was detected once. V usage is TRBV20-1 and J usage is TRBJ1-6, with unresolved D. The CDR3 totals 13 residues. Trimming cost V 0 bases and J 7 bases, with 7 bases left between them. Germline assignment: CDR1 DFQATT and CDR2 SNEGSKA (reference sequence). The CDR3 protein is CSARDWANSPLHF. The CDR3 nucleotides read TGCAGTGCTAGAGATTGGGCGAATTCACCCCTCCACTTT.

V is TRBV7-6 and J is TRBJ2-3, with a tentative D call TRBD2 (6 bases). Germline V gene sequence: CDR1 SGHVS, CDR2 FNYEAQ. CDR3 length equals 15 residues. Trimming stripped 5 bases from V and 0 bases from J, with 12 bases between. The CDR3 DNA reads TGTGCCAGCAGCGTCGCGGGGTATAGCACAGATACGCAGTATTTT. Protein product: CASSVAGYSTDTQYF. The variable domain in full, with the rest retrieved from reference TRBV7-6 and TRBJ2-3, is GAGVSQSPRYKVTKRGQDVALRCDPISGHVSLYWYRQALGQGPEFLTYFNYEAQQDKSGLPNDRFSAERPEGSISTLTIQRTEQRDSAMYRCASSVAGYSTDTQYFGPGTRLTVL.

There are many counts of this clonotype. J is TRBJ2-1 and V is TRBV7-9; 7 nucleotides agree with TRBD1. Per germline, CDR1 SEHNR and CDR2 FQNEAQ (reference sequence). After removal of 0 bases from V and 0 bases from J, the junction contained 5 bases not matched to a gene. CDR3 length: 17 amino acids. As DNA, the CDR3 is TGTGCCAGCAGCTTAGCTACAGGGGTCCCCTCCTACAATGAGCAGTTCTTC. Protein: CASSLATGVPSYNEQFF.

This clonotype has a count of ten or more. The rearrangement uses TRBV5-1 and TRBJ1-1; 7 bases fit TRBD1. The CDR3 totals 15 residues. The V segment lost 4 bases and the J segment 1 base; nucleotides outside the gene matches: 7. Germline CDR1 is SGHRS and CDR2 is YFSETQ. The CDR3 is CASSPRQGENTEAFF. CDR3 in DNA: TGCGCCAGCAGCCCTCGACAGGGCGAGAACACTGAAGCTTTCTTT.

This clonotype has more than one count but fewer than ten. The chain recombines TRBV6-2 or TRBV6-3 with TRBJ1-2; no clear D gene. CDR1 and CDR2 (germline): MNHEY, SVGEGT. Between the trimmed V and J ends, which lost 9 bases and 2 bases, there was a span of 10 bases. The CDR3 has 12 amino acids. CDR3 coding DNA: TGTGCCAGTACAGACGTAAACTATGGCTACACCTTC. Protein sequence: CASTDVNYGYTF.